The rows below give T cell receptor beta chains drawn from one sample of a study of OX40 agonist ivuxolimab in advanced cancers. The assay was immunoSEQ multiplex PCR, and TCRdb's table has in-frame clones only and misses some. The data show fewer than 100,000 clones, around 83% seen once. The sequences come from CD4+ or CD8+ T cells sorted from blood, collected in a trial of the OX40 agonist ivuxolimab. All receptors derive from an adult with an advanced solid tumor such as melanoma, head and neck, liver or kidney cancer. CDR3s include the opening cysteine and the closing phenylalanine or tryptophan. The order of the fields is V gene, CDR3 length, clone size, D gene, J gene, CDR3 protein, CDR3 DNA. D genes are given only for firm matches. Rows give clone size only sometimes, using once, few, many, or a class for an expanded clone.

v_call: TRBV5-1; cdr3_length: 14; clone_size: NA; d_call: NA; j_call: TRBJ2-7; cdr3_aa: CASRQQGSSYEQYF; cdr3_nt: TGCGCCAGCAGACAACAGGGTTCCTCCTACGAGCAGTACTTC
v_call: TRBV7-9; cdr3_length: 13; clone_size: NA; d_call: TRBD2; j_call: TRBJ2-7; cdr3_aa: CATRWSGGYEQYF; cdr3_nt: TGTGCCACCCGATGGAGCGGGGGCTACGAGCAGTACTTC
v_call: TRBV4-1; cdr3_length: 16; clone_size: NA; d_call: NA; j_call: TRBJ2-1; cdr3_aa: CASSRVDLVSYNEQFF; cdr3_nt: TGCGCCAGCAGCCGAGTGGACCTTGTCTCCTACAATGAGCAGTTCTTC
v_call: TRBV19; cdr3_length: 12; clone_size: NA; d_call: NA; j_call: TRBJ1-2; cdr3_aa: CASSRREYGYTF; cdr3_nt: TGTGCCAGTAGTCGACGGGAGTATGGCTACACCTTC
v_call: TRBV2; cdr3_length: 15; clone_size: NA; d_call: NA; j_call: TRBJ2-1; cdr3_aa: CASSGTRRVDNEQFF; cdr3_nt: TGTGCCAGCAGTGGGACTCGGCGAGTTGACAATGAGCAGTTCTTC
v_call: TRBV14; cdr3_length: 13; clone_size: NA; d_call: NA; j_call: TRBJ2-2; cdr3_aa: CASSPLGAGELFF; cdr3_nt: TGTGCCAGCAGTCCGCTGGGGGCCGGGGAGCTGTTTTTT
v_call: TRBV11-3; cdr3_length: 13; clone_size: few; d_call: NA; j_call: TRBJ1-6; cdr3_aa: CASSLVGNSPLHF; cdr3_nt: TGTGCCAGCAGCTTAGTCGGTAATTCACCCCTCCACTTT
v_call: TRBV28; cdr3_length: 14; clone_size: NA; d_call: NA; j_call: TRBJ2-7; cdr3_aa: CASSLLDTSYEQYF; cdr3_nt: TGTGCCAGCAGTTTGCTGGACACGAGCTACGAGCAGTACTTC
v_call: TRBV29-1; cdr3_length: 17; clone_size: NA; d_call: TRBD2; j_call: TRBJ2-1; cdr3_aa: CSVEGSSGGSSYNEQFF; cdr3_nt: TGCAGCGTTGAAGGGTCTAGCGGGGGGTCCTCCTACAATGAGCAGTTCTTC
v_call: TRBV5-1; cdr3_length: 18; clone_size: NA; d_call: TRBD2; j_call: TRBJ2-5; cdr3_aa: CASSLAARLAGIQETQYF; cdr3_nt: TGCGCCAGCAGCTTGGCGGCCCGACTAGCGGGCATACAAGAGACCCAGTACTTC
v_call: TRBV4-3; cdr3_length: 14; clone_size: NA; d_call: NA; j_call: TRBJ2-1; cdr3_aa: CASSRYSSYNEQFF; cdr3_nt: TGCGCCAGCAGCCGATACAGCTCCTACAATGAGCAGTTCTTC
v_call: TRBV5-1; cdr3_length: 15; clone_size: once; d_call: NA; j_call: TRBJ1-3; cdr3_aa: CASKRDTSSGNTIYF; cdr3_nt: TGCGCCAGCAAACGGGACACGAGCTCTGGAAACACCATATATTTT
v_call: TRBV6-5; cdr3_length: 15; clone_size: NA; d_call: TRBD2; j_call: TRBJ2-2; cdr3_aa: CASKSSGGNTGELFF; cdr3_nt: TGTGCCAGCAAGTCGTCGGGGGGGAACACCGGGGAGCTGTTTTTT
v_call: TRBV2; cdr3_length: 14; clone_size: NA; d_call: TRBD1; j_call: TRBJ1-2; cdr3_aa: CASRLGQGAYGYTF; cdr3_nt: TGTGCCAGCAGGCTGGGACAGGGAGCCTATGGCTACACCTTC
v_call: TRBV5-6; cdr3_length: 13; clone_size: NA; d_call: TRBD1; j_call: TRBJ1-5; cdr3_aa: CASRTGLGQPQHF; cdr3_nt: TGTGCCAGCAGGACAGGGCTCGGTCAGCCCCAGCATTTT
v_call: TRBV7-8; cdr3_length: 15; clone_size: NA; d_call: NA; j_call: TRBJ2-7; cdr3_aa: CASSIRGTGMYEQYF; cdr3_nt: TGTGCCAGCAGCATTCGGGGGACCGGAATGTACGAGCAGTACTTC
v_call: TRBV6-5; cdr3_length: 13; clone_size: NA; d_call: NA; j_call: TRBJ1-1; cdr3_aa: CASSLRVNTEAFF; cdr3_nt: TGTGCCAGCAGTCTCAGGGTGAACACTGAAGCTTTCTTT
v_call: TRBV2; cdr3_length: 12; clone_size: NA; d_call: NA; j_call: TRBJ2-7; cdr3_aa: CASSVGGYEQYF; cdr3_nt: TGTGCCAGCAGTGTGGGGGGCTACGAGCAGTACTTC
v_call: TRBV6-1; cdr3_length: 15; clone_size: once; d_call: NA; j_call: TRBJ1-3; cdr3_aa: CASSDIQGSGNTIYF; cdr3_nt: TGTGCCAGCAGTGATATACAGGGTTCTGGAAACACCATATATTTT
v_call: TRBV5-4; cdr3_length: 17; clone_size: NA; d_call: NA; j_call: TRBJ2-2; cdr3_aa: CASSLSPGRANTGELFF; cdr3_nt: TGTGCCAGCAGCCTTTCCCCGGGACGGGCGAACACCGGGGAGCTGTTTTTT
v_call: TRBV30; cdr3_length: 15; clone_size: NA; d_call: TRBD1; j_call: TRBJ2-1; cdr3_aa: CAWKRDPGTGNEQFF; cdr3_nt: TGTGCCTGGAAGCGTGACCCAGGGACAGGGAATGAGCAGTTCTTC
v_call: TRBV25-1; cdr3_length: 14; clone_size: NA; d_call: NA; j_call: TRBJ2-1; cdr3_aa: CASRGHLPYNEQFF; cdr3_nt: TGTGCCAGCAGGGGGCACCTCCCGTACAATGAGCAGTTCTTC
v_call: TRBV28; cdr3_length: 13; clone_size: NA; d_call: TRBD1; j_call: TRBJ2-7; cdr3_aa: CASTSRGQGEQYF; cdr3_nt: TGTGCCAGCACCTCGAGGGGACAGGGTGAACAGTACTTC
v_call: TRBV7-2; cdr3_length: 15; clone_size: NA; d_call: NA; j_call: TRBJ1-5; cdr3_aa: CASSSKGVSNQPQHF; cdr3_nt: TGTGCCAGCAGCTCTAAGGGGGTTAGTAATCAGCCCCAGCATTTT
v_call: TRBV19; cdr3_length: 15; clone_size: NA; d_call: TRBD1; j_call: TRBJ2-2; cdr3_aa: CASSPWDRGTGELFF; cdr3_nt: TGTGCCAGTAGTCCTTGGGACAGGGGCACCGGGGAGCTGTTTTTT
v_call: TRBV18; cdr3_length: 14; clone_size: few; d_call: TRBD2; j_call: TRBJ2-1; cdr3_aa: CASSPGLAGVEQFF; cdr3_nt: TGTGCCAGCTCACCGGGACTAGCGGGGGTAGAGCAGTTCTTC
v_call: TRBV5-1; cdr3_length: 14; clone_size: NA; d_call: TRBD2; j_call: TRBJ2-5; cdr3_aa: CASSLVTSGETQYF; cdr3_nt: TGCGCCAGCAGCTTGGTAACTAGCGGGGAGACCCAGTACTTC
v_call: TRBV29-1; cdr3_length: 13; clone_size: NA; d_call: TRBD1; j_call: TRBJ2-7; cdr3_aa: CSVARQGSNEQYF; cdr3_nt: TGCAGCGTTGCCAGACAGGGGAGCAACGAGCAGTACTTC
v_call: TRBV18; cdr3_length: 13; clone_size: NA; d_call: TRBD1; j_call: TRBJ1-2; cdr3_aa: CASSPQGVGGYTF; cdr3_nt: TGTGCCAGCTCACCCCAGGGGGTAGGTGGCTACACCTTC
v_call: TRBV6-6; cdr3_length: 13; clone_size: NA; d_call: NA; j_call: TRBJ2-3; cdr3_aa: CASRVRTTDTQYF; cdr3_nt: TGTGCCAGCAGGGTGCGGACCACAGATACGCAGTATTTT
v_call: TRBV11-2; cdr3_length: 16; clone_size: NA; d_call: NA; j_call: TRBJ2-3; cdr3_aa: CASSPQRGGRADTQYF; cdr3_nt: TGTGCCAGCAGCCCCCAGAGGGGAGGTAGGGCAGATACGCAGTATTTT
v_call: TRBV9; cdr3_length: 15; clone_size: NA; d_call: TRBD2; j_call: TRBJ2-3; cdr3_aa: CASSPSSGRTDTQYF; cdr3_nt: TGTGCCAGCAGCCCCTCCAGCGGGAGGACAGATACGCAGTATTTT
v_call: TRBV2; cdr3_length: 17; clone_size: NA; d_call: TRBD2; j_call: TRBJ2-7; cdr3_aa: CASSEGGRASGTYEQYF; cdr3_nt: TGTGCCAGCAGTGAAGGGGGTCGGGCTAGCGGAACCTACGAGCAGTACTTC
v_call: TRBV5-1; cdr3_length: 15; clone_size: few; d_call: TRBD2; j_call: TRBJ2-3; cdr3_aa: CASSLGLAGTDTQYF; cdr3_nt: TGCGCCAGCAGCTTGGGACTAGCGGGAACAGATACGCAGTATTTT
v_call: TRBV2; cdr3_length: 14; clone_size: NA; d_call: TRBD1; j_call: TRBJ1-5; cdr3_aa: CASSPGQGNQPQHF; cdr3_nt: TGTGCCAGCAGTCCGGGACAGGGGAATCAGCCCCAGCATTTT
v_call: TRBV10-3; cdr3_length: 14; clone_size: NA; d_call: NA; j_call: TRBJ1-5; cdr3_aa: CAISESGGNQPQHF; cdr3_nt: TGTGCCATCAGTGAGTCCGGGGGCAATCAGCCCCAGCATTTT
v_call: TRBV28; cdr3_length: 15; clone_size: few; d_call: TRBD2; j_call: TRBJ2-7; cdr3_aa: CASSLWTSGRYEQYF; cdr3_nt: TGTGCCAGCAGTTTGTGGACTAGCGGGAGATACGAGCAGTACTTC